Sequencing of this T cell receptor beta chain was carried out in a study of blood T cell repertoires in COVID-19. Assay: immunoSEQ multiplex PCR; the TCRdb copy retains only in-frame clones and omits some. This sample yields 200,000 to 250,000 clones, of which 75% to 90% are seen a single time; 2.2% belongs to the top ten. The CDR3 extends over 13 amino acids. Trimming removed 6 bases at V and 2 bases at J, with 10 bases between. Germline values: CDR1 LNHDA, CDR2 SQIVND (reference sequence). Specimen: peripheral blood. The TCR was taken from a man younger than 45 who had recovered from COVID-19. This sequence joins TRBV19 and TRBJ1-1; no firm D call. CDR3 DNA: TGTGCCAGTAGCGCAGGAAAAAACACTGAAGCTTTCTTT. Protein sequence: CASSAGKNTEAFF.